These T cell receptor beta chains were read from a single sample in a study of cytotoxic CD8 clonotypes in ibrutinib-treated CLL. Assay used: immunoSEQ multiplex PCR; TCRdb lists only in-frame clones, some missing. The table has about 140,000 clones, about 80% seen once. The sequenced sample was PBMCs, obtained after 12 months of ibrutinib treatment. These receptors were collected from a human donor with chronic lymphocytic leukemia. Both conserved end residues are part of each CDR3. D genes are given only for firm matches. Only some rows state a clone size, as once, few, many or a class for expanded clones.

j_gene	d_gene	abundance	v_gene	CDR3nt	CDR3aa
TRBJ2-1	TRBD1	-	TRBV4-3	TGCGCCAGCAGCCCAGCGGACAGGGGGCGCGATGACCAGTTCTTC	CASSPADRGRDDQFF
TRBJ1-1	TRBD1	-	TRBV4-1	TGCGCCAGCAGCCGCCAGGGGGCCACTGAAGCTTTCTTT	CASSRQGATEAFF
TRBJ2-7	TRBD2	-	TRBV6-1	TGTGCCAGCAGTGAGACTGGACTAGGGGAGCAGTACTTC	CASSETGLGEQYF
TRBJ1-5	-	-	TRBV7-2	TGTGCCAGCAGCTTAAAACCAGGAAATAGCAATCAGCCCCAGCATTTT	CASSLKPGNSNQPQHF
TRBJ2-7	-	-	TRBV4-1	TGCGCCAGCAGTCCTGATTCCTACGAGCAGTACTTC	CASSPDSYEQYF
TRBJ1-5	-	-	TRBV4-1	TGCGCCAGCAGCCACCGGGCAGGGCTGGGCAATCAGCCCCAGCATTTT	CASSHRAGLGNQPQHF
TRBJ2-7	-	-	TRBV6-6	TGTGCCAGCAGTTCGCGGACTACTACCTACGAGCAGTACTTC	CASSSRTTTYEQYF
TRBJ2-5	TRBD2	-	TRBV5-5	TGTGCCAGCAGCGCTTTACTAGCGGGAGATGCTACCCAGTACTTC	CASSALLAGDATQYF
TRBJ2-1	-	-	TRBV29-1	TGCAGCGTCGGAGGGAATGAGCAGTTCTTC	CSVGGNEQFF
TRBJ2-5	-	-	TRBV20-1	TGCAGTGCTAAAGAGACCCAGTACTTC	CSAKETQYF
TRBJ1-3	-	-	TRBV27	TGTGCCAGCCGAAGGGCTTACGGAAACACCATATATTTT	CASRRAYGNTIYF
TRBJ1-5	-	-	TRBV15	TGTGCCACCAGCAGAGATCGGGCGACCCGCCTTCAGCATTTT	CATSRDRATRLQHF
TRBJ1-5	-	-	TRBV2	TGTGCCAGCAGTGGGACTGTTAGCAATCAGCCCCAGCATTTT	CASSGTVSNQPQHF
TRBJ1-2	TRBD1	-	TRBV6-1	TGTGCCACCTCGGGACAGTACTATGGCTTCACCTTC	CATSGQYYGFTF
TRBJ1-5	-	-	TRBV29-1	TGCAGCGCTGTCACAGGAGACAATCAGCCCCAGCATTTT	CSAVTGDNQPQHF
TRBJ1-1	-	few	TRBV9	TGTGCCAGCAGCGTAGCTTACCCGAACACTGAAGCTTTCTTT	CASSVAYPNTEAFF
TRBJ2-7	TRBD1	-	TRBV14	TGTGCCAGCAACTCAAGGGGGCTAAGCGAGCAGTACTTC	CASNSRGLSEQYF
TRBJ2-2	TRBD1	-	TRBV27	TGTGCCAGCAGTCCACGACAGGGGGCCACCGGGGAGCTGTTTTTT	CASSPRQGATGELFF
TRBJ2-7	-	-	TRBV27	TGTGCCAGCAGTCCCGGGACGGGTTCTTCAGGCTACGAGCAGTACTTC	CASSPGTGSSGYEQYF
TRBJ2-7	TRBD1	few	TRBV6-5	TGTGCCAGCAGTCCTTCCGGGACAGGGGGCAGGGAGCAGTACTTC	CASSPSGTGGREQYF
TRBJ1-1	TRBD1	-	TRBV5-1	TGCGCCAGCAGCCTAACAGGGGGCCCTGAAGCTTTCTTT	CASSLTGGPEAFF
TRBJ1-2	-	-	TRBV5-5	TGTGCCAGCAGCTTGGCCCCAGGACCTGGCTACACCTTC	CASSLAPGPGYTF
TRBJ2-2	-	-	TRBV5-1	TGCGCCAGCAGGTTGGACAGCACCGGGGAGCTGTTTTTT	CASRLDSTGELFF